The clone carrying this T cell receptor (beta chain) was observed a handful of times. Its antigen remains unidentified. TCRdb itself ran the 5' RACE reads through MiXCR, one entry per CDR3 protein. The sample lists 300,000 to 400,000 distinct CDR3 sequences; approximately 8% were seen once. This record belongs to a study of T cells after yellow fever vaccination. Study in general: Low-cell-number fractions were prepared with SMART-Seq v4 Ultra Low Input.

In germline, CDR1 is SGHDT, CDR2 YYEEEE. The CDR3 is made up of 15 amino acids. With 0 bases clipped from V and 12 bases from J, the junction kept 8 bases outside the gene matches. Regarding the study as a whole: Weaker overall, the secondary response nonetheless peaked faster (day 5 versus 15). Although most clonotypes did not, a small share appeared in both CD4 and CD8 compartments.

This receptor was obtained from a man aged 18 to 30 who received the YFV17D yellow fever vaccine. The material sequenced was PBMCs, taken roughly 45 days after the first yellow fever vaccination. The J gene is TRBJ2-4, the V gene TRBV5-6; 11 positions match TRBD2. CDR3 region: CASSLVSLAGGGQYF. The CDR3 DNA is TGTGCCAGCAGCTTGGTTAGCCTAGCGGGGGGCGGTCAGTACTTC.